The T cell receptor (beta chain) under discussion was sequenced for a study of blood T cells in healthy people across ages. The J segment lost 8 bases and the V segment lost 5 bases, leaving 11 bases of the junction unmatched. The CDR3 totals 15 residues. The germline V gene has CDR1 MNHEY and CDR2 SMNVEV (reference sequence). Total RNA was isolated from each sample in quantities of at least 5.5 micrograms. The study's findings and limits: With donor CMV status unknown, expanded clonotype changes were possibly confounded.

A J-beta primer mix and a sample-barcoded 5' primer were used in a second PCR of roughly 6 to 12 cycles. TCRdb processed the 5' RACE reads anew with MiXCR; each CDR3 protein has one entry. The table records some 1.5 million distinct CDR3 sequences, under 55% of them present only once. On this clonotype: Its antigen remains unknown.

The sequence derives from a woman between 18 and 30 years old in good health. The chain employs TRBV27 and TRBJ2-1; the match to TRBD2 covers 8 bases. Sequenced sample: blood. The CDR3, as DNA: TGTGCCAGCAGTCCTATTAGCGGGGCCCTATATGAGCAGTTCTTC. This codes for CASSPISGALYEQFF.